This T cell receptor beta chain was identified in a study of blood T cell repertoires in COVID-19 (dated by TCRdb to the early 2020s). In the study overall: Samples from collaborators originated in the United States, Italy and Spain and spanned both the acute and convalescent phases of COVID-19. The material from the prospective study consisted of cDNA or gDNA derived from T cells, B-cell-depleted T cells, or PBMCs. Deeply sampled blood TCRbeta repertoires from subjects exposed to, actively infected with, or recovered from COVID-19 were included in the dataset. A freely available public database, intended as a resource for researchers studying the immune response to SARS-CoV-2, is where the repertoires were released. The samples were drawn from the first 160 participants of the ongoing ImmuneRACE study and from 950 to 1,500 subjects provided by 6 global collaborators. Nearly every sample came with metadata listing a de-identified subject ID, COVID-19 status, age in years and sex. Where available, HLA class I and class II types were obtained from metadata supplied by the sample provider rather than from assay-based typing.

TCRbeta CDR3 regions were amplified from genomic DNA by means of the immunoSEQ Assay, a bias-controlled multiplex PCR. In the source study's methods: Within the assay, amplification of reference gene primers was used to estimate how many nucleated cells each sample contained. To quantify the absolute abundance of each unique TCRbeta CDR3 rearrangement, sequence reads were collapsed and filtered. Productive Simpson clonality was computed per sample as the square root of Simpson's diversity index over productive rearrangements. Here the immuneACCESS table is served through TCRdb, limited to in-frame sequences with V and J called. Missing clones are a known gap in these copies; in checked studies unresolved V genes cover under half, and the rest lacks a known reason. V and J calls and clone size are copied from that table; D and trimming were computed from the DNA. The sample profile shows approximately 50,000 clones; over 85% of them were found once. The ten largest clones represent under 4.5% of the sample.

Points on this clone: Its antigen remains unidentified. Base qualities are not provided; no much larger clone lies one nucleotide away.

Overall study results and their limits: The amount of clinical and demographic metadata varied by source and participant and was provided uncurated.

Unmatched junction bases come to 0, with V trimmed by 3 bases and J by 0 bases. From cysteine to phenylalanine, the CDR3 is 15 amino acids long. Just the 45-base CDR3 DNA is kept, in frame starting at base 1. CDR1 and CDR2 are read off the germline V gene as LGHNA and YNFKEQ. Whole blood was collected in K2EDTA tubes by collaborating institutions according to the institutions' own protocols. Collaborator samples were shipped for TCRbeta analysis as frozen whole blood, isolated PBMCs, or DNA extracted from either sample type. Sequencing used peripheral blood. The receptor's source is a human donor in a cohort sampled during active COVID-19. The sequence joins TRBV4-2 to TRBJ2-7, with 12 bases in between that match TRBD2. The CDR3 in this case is CASSQTSGSSYEQYF. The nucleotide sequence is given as TGTGCCAGCAGCCAGACTAGCGGGAGCTCCTACGAGCAGTACTTC.